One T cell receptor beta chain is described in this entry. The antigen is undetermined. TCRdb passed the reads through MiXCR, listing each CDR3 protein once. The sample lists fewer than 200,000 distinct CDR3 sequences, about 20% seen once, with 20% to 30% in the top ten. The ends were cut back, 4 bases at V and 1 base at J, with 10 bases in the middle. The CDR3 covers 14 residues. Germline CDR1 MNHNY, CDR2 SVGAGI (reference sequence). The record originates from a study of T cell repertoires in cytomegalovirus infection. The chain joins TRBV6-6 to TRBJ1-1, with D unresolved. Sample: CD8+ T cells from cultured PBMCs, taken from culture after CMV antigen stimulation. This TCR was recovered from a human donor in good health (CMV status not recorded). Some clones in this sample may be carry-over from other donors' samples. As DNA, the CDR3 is TGTGCCAGCAGTTCGAGGACTCCGAACACTGAAGCTTTCTTT. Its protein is CASSSRTPNTEAFF.